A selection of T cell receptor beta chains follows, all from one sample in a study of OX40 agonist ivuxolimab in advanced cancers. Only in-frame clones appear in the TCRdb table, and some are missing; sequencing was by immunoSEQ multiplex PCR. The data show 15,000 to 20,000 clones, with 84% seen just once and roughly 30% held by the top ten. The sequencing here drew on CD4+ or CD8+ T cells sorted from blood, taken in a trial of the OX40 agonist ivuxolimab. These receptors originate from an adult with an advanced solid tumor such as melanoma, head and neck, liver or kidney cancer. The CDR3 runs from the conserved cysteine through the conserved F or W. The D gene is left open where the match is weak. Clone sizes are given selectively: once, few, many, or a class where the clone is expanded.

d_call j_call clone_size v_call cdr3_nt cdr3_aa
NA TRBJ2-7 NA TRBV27 TGTGCCAGCAGGAAGAAGTCTACCTACGAGCAGTACTTC CASRKKSTYEQYF
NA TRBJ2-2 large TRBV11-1 TGTGCCAGCAGCTCCCCCGGGGACGGGGAGCTGTTTTTT CASSSPGDGELFF
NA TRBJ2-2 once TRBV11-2 TGTGCCAGCAGCCCGCGCGGGCAGCCGAACACCGGGGAGCTGTTTTTT CASSPRGQPNTGELFF
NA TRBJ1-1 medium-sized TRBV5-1 TGCGCCAGCAGCTCGGAGGAGGGGAGTTCCACTGAAGCTTTCTTT CASSSEEGSSTEAFF
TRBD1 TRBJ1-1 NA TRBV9 TGTGCCAGCAGCCCCCGGGGGACAGGGGTCTCGATAACTGAAGCTTTCTTT CASSPRGTGVSITEAFF
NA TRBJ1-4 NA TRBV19 TGTGCCAGTACCAACAGAGCAACTAATGAAAAACTGTTTTTT CASTNRATNEKLFF
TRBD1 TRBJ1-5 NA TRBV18 TGTGCCAGCTCACCAGGGACAGGGACTCAGCCCCAGCATTTT CASSPGTGTQPQHF
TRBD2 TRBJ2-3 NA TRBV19 TGTGCCAGTAGTATAATCCCTAGCGGGAGTGGCACAGATACGCAGTATTTT CASSIIPSGSGTDTQYF
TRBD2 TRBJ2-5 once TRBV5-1 TGCGCCAGCAGCTCCGGGACTAGGGGGGGAGAGACCCAGTACTTC CASSSGTRGGETQYF
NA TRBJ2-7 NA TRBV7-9 TGTGCCAGCAGCCCAAAGTCCGAGCAGTACTTC CASSPKSEQYF
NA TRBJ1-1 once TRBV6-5 TGTGCCAGCAGCCCTCGAGGGATGAACACTGAAGCTTTCTTT CASSPRGMNTEAFF
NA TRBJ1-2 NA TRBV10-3 TGTGCCATCAGTGGTGGGGCTCGTGGCTACACCTTC CAISGGARGYTF
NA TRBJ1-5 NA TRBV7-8 TGTGCCAGCAGCTCCACCACCCAGGGTTTTGGCAATCAGCCCCAGCATTTT CASSSTTQGFGNQPQHF
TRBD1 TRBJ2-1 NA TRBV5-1 TGCGCCAGCAGAACCGGACAGGGCTCCTACAATGAGCAGTTCTTC CASRTGQGSYNEQFF
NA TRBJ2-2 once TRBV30 TGTGCCTCGTGGGCGCGGATGAACACCGGGGAGCTGTTTTTT CASWARMNTGELFF
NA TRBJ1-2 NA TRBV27 TGTGCCAGCAGTTTGACAGTCAACTATGGCTACACCTTC CASSLTVNYGYTF
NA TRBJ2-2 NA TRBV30 TGTGCCTGGAGTCCACAGACGACCGGGGAGCTGTTTTTT CAWSPQTTGELFF
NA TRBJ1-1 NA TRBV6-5 TGTGCCAGCAGTCAGTTAGGAACTGAAGCTTTCTTT CASSQLGTEAFF
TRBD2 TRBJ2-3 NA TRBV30 TGTGCCTGGAGTGGAGGGACTAGCGGGAGGGCCCTAGATACGCAGTATTTT CAWSGGTSGRALDTQYF
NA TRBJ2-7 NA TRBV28 TGTGCCAGCAGGACACCTCCCTACGAGCAGTACTTC CASRTPPYEQYF
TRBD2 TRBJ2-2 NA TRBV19 TGTGCCAGTATGGGGGGGGCCGGGGAGCTGTTTTTT CASMGGAGELFF
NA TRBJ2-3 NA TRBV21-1 TGTGCCAGCAGCAAAGGGCAGCATAGCAATCAGCCCCAGTATTTT CASSKGQHSNQPQYF
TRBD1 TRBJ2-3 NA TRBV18 TGTGCCAGCTCACGGAGGGGACAGGGGGCCGGAGATACGCAGTATTTT CASSRRGQGAGDTQYF
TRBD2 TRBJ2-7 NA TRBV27 TGTGCCAGCAGTTTAGGGACTAGCGGTTCCTACGAGCAGTACTTC CASSLGTSGSYEQYF
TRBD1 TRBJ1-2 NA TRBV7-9 TGTGCCAGCAGCCCAGGACAGGGGGCGAGTGGCTACACCTTC CASSPGQGASGYTF
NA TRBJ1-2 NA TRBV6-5 TGTGCCAGCAGTTACTCGGTCAACCCCAACTATGGCTACACCTTC CASSYSVNPNYGYTF
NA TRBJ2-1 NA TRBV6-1 TGTGCCAGCAGTGAACGACCAGGGAGGTCCAATGAGCAGTTCTTC CASSERPGRSNEQFF
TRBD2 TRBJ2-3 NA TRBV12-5 TGTGCTAGTGGTTTTAGCGGGGGGGCGAATACGCAGTATTTT CASGFSGGANTQYF
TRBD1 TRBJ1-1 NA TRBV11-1 TGTGCCAGCAGCCATGGGACAGGGGGCGCGAACACTGAAGCTTTCTTT CASSHGTGGANTEAFF
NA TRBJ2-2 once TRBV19 TGTGCCAGTAGTATAGCGGGCGGGGAGCTGTTTTTT CASSIAGGELFF
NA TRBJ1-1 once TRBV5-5 TGTGCCAGCAGCTTGGAAGTAAACACTGAAGCTTTCTTT CASSLEVNTEAFF
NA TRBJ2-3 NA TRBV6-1 TGTGCCAGCAGGAGACGGACTCTCCTCGATACGCAGTATTTT CASRRRTLLDTQYF
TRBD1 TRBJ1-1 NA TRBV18 TGTGCCAGCTCACCACCGACAGGGCCGAACACTGAAGCTTTCTTT CASSPPTGPNTEAFF
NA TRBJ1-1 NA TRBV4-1 TGCGCCAGCAGCCAAGATCTCGCAGGACTCGCGAACACTGAAGCTTTCTTT CASSQDLAGLANTEAFF
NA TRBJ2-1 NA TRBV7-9 TGTGCCAGCAGTTACTCGGGTGGCAATGAGCAGTTCTTC CASSYSGGNEQFF
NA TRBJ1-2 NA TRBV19 TGTGCCAGTAGTATTGGAACAGGGTTAAGTAAAGTCCTTGGCTACACCTTC CASSIGTGLSKVLGYTF
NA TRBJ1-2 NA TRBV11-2 TGTGCCAGCAGCTTAAGCGGCGGCCAAGGGTATATTGGCTACACCTTC CASSLSGGQGYIGYTF
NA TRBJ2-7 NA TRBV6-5 TGTGCCAGCAGTTCGTGGACGCAGGGGTCCTACGAGCAGTACTTC CASSSWTQGSYEQYF
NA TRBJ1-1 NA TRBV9 TGTGCCTCAGGGGTCTCAATGAACACTGAAGCTTTCTTT CASGVSMNTEAFF
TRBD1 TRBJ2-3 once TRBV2 TGTGCCAGCAGCCGGGACAGGGGCACAGATACGCAGTATTTT CASSRDRGTDTQYF
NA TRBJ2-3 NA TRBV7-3 TGTGCCAGCAGCCCTGACCCCCGCACAGATACGCAGTATTTT CASSPDPRTDTQYF
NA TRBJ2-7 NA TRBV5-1 TGCGCCAGCAGCTTGGACTTAACCTACGAGCAGTACTTC CASSLDLTYEQYF
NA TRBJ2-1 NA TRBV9 TGTGCCAGCAGCGTATTTCCCCCGGGGGCCTCCTACAATGAGCAGTTCTTC CASSVFPPGASYNEQFF
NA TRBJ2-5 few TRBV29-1 TGCAGCGGTAGGACAGACCAAGAGACCCAGTACTTC CSGRTDQETQYF
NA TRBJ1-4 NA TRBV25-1 TGTGCCAGCACGGGCAGGGCAGGTGAAAAACTGTTTTTT CASTGRAGEKLFF
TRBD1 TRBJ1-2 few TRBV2 TGTGCCAGCACACCACAGGGGGACTATGGCTACACCTTC CASTPQGDYGYTF
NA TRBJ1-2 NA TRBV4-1 TGCGCCAGCAGCCAAGATTCAGCATGGGCTAACTATGGCTACACCTTC CASSQDSAWANYGYTF
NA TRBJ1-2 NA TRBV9 TGTGCCAGCAGCGTAGAGGGTAGGAGAAGCTACACCTTC CASSVEGRRSYTF